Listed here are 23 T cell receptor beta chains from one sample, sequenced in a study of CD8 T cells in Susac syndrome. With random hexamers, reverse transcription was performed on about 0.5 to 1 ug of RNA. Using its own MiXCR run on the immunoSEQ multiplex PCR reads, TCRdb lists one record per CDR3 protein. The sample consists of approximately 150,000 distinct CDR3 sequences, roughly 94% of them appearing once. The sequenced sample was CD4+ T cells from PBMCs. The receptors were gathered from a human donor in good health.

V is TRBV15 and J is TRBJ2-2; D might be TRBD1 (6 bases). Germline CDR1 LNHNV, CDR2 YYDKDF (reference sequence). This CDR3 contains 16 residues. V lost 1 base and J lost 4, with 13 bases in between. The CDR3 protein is CATSRGGLGATGELFF. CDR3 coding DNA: TGTGCCACCAGCAGAGGTGGGCTGGGGGCCACCGGGGAGCTGTTTTTT.

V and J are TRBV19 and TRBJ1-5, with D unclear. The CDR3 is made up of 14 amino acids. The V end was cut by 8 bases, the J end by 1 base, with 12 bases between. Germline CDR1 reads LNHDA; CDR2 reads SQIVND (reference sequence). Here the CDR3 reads CASCLGRSNQPQHF. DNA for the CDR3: TGTGCCAGTTGTTTGGGTAGGAGCAATCAGCCCCAGCATTTT.

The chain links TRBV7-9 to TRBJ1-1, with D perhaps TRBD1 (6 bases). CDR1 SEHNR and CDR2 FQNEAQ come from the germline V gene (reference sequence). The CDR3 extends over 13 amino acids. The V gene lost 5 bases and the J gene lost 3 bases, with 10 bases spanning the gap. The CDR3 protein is CASSIQGYTEAFF. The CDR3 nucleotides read TGTGCCAGCAGCATTCAGGGGTACACTGAAGCTTTCTTT.

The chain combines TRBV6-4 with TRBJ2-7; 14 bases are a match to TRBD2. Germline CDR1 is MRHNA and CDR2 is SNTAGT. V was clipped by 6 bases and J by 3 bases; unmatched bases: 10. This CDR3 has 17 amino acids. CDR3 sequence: CASRALNGTSGSYEQYF. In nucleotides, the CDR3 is TGTGCCAGCAGGGCACTGAATGGGACTAGCGGGAGCTACGAGCAGTACTTC.

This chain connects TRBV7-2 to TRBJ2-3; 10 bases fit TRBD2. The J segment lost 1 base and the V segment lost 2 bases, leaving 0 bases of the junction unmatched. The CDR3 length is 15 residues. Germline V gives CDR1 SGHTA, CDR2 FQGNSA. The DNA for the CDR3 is TGTGCCAGCAGCTTACTAGCGGGAGGCACAGATACGCAGTATTTT. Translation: CASSLLAGGTDTQYF.

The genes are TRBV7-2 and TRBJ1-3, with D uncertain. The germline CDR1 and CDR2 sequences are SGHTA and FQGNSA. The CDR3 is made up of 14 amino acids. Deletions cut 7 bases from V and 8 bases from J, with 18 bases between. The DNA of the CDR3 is TGTGCCAGCACCCCCCCCGGACTGCGGGACACCATATATTTT. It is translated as CASTPPGLRDTIYF.

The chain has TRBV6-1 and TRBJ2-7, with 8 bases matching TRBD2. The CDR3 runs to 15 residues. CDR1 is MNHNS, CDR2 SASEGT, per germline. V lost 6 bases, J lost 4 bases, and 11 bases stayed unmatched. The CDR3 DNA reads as TGTGCCAGCAGGACCGGGGGGGCGATGGGGTACGAGCAGTACTTC. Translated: CASRTGGAMGYEQYF.

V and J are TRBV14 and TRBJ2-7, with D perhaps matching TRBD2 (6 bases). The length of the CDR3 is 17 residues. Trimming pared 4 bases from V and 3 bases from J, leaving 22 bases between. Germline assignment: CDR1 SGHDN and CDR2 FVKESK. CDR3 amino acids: CASSLRTSAGWGYEQYF. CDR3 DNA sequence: TGTGCCAGCAGCCTCAGAACATCGGCGGGATGGGGCTACGAGCAGTACTTC.

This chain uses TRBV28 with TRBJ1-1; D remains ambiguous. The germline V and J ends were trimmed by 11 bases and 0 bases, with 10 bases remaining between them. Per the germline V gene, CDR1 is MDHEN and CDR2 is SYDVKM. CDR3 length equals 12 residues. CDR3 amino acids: CAANGLNTEAFF. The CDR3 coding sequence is TGTGCCGCTAACGGACTGAACACTGAAGCTTTCTTT.

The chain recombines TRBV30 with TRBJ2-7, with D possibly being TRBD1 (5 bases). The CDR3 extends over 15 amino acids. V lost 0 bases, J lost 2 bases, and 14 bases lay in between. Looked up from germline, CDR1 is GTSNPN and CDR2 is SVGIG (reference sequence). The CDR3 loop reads CAWSVWAGRPYEQYF. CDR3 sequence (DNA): TGTGCCTGGAGTGTCTGGGCAGGGCGGCCCTACGAGCAGTACTTC.

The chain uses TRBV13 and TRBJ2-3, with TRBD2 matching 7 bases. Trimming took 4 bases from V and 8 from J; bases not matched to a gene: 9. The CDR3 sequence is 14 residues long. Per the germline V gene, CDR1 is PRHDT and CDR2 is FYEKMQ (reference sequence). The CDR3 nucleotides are TGTGCCAGCAGCTCTCTAGCGGAATTAGTTACGCAGTATTTT. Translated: CASSSLAELVTQYF. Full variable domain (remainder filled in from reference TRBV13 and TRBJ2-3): AAGVIQSPRHLIKEKRETATLKCYPIPRHDTVYWYQQGPGQDPQFLISFYEKMQSDKGSIPDRFSAQQFSDYHSELNMSSLELGDSALYFCASSSLAELVTQYFGPGTRLTVL.

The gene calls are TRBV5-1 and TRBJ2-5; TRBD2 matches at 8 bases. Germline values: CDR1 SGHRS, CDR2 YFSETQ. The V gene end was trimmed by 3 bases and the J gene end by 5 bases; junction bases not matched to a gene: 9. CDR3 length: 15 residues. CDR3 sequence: CASSSGLAEGETQYF. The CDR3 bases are TGCGCCAGCAGCTCCGGACTAGCAGAAGGGGAGACCCAGTACTTC.

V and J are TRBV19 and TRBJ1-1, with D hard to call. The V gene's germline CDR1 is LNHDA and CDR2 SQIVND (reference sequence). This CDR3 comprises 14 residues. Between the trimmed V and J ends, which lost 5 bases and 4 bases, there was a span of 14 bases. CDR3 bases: TGTGCCAGTAGTTCATCAATGGGTGGCACTGAAGCTTTCTTT. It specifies CASSSSMGGTEAFF.

The CDR3 region has the DNA TGCAGCGTTGGACTAGCGGGTGTGCACACAGATACGCAGTATTTT. The encoded protein is CSVGLAGVHTDTQYF. The genes are TRBV29-1 and TRBJ2-3; TRBD2 matches 10 bases. After removal of 4 bases from V and 2 bases from J, the junction contained 6 bases not matched to a gene. In germline, CDR1 is SQVTM, CDR2 ANQGSEA. This CDR3 has 15 amino acids.

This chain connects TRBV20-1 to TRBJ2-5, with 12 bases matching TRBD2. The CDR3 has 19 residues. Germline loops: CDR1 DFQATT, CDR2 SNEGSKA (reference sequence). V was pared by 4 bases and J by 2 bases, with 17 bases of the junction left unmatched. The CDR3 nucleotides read TGCAGTGCTACGACCCCCACGCTAGCGGGAGGGTGGGGGCAAGAGACCCAGTACTTC. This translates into CSATTPTLAGGWGQETQYF.

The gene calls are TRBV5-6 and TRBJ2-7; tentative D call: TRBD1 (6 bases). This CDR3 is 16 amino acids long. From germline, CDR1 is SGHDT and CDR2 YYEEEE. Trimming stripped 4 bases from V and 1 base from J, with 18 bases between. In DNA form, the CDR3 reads TGTGCCAGCAGCGCCGGGACACCCCGGGCGTCCTACGAGCAGTACTTC. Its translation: CASSAGTPRASYEQYF.

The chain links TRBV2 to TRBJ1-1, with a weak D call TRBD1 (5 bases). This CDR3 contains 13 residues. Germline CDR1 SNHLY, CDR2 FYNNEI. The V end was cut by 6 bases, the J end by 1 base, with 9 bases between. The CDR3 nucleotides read TGTGCCAGCAGCGGGGACGGGAACACTGAAGCTTTCTTT. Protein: CASSGDGNTEAFF.

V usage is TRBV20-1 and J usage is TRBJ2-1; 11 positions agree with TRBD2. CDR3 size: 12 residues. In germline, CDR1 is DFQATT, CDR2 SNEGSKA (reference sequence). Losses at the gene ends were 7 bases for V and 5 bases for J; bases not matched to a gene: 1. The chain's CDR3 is CSGSGRDNEQFF. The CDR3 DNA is TGCAGTGGTAGCGGGAGGGACAATGAGCAGTTCTTC.

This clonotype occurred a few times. CDR3 sequence: CASSSGVNTGELFF. The CDR3 nucleotides are TGTGCCAGTAGTTCCGGGGTGAACACCGGGGAGCTGTTTTTT. The chain is built from TRBV19 and TRBJ2-2; tentatively, D is TRBD2 (5 bases). The V gene lost 5 bases and the J gene lost 1 base, with 8 bases spanning the gap. The CDR3 is 14 residues long. In germline, CDR1 is LNHDA, CDR2 SQIVND (reference sequence). The full variable domain, its missing parts supplied by reference TRBV19 and TRBJ2-2, is DGGITQSPKYLFRKEGQNVTLSCEQNLNHDAMYWYRQDPGQGLRLIYYSQIVNDFQKGDIAEGYSVSREKKESFPLTVTSAQKNPTAFYLCASSSGVNTGELFFGEGSRLTVL.

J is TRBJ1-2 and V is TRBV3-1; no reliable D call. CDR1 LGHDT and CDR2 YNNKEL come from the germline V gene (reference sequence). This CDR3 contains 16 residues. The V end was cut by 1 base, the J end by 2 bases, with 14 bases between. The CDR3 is CASSQGGTGRNYGYTF. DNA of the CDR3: TGTGCCAGCAGCCAAGGAGGAACCGGACGGAACTATGGCTACACCTTC.

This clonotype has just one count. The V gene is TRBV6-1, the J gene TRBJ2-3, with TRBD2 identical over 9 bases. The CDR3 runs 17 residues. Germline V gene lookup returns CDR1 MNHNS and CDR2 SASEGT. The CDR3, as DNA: TGTGCGACTAAGTGGCTAGCGGGGATGCCTAGCACAGATACGCAGTATTTT. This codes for CATKWLAGMPSTDTQYF.

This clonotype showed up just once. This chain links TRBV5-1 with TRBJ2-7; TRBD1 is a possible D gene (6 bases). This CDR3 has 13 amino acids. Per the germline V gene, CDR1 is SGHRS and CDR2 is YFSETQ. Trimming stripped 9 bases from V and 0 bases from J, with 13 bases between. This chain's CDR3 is CATARDNSYEQYF. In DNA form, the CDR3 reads TGCGCCACCGCCCGGGACAACTCCTACGAGCAGTACTTC.

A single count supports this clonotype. As DNA, the CDR3 is TGCGCCAGCAGCCAAGGGGCAGGGGGAATATGGGCTGAAGCTTTCTTT. This codes for CASSQGAGGIWAEAFF. The rearrangement joins TRBV4-1 to TRBJ1-1; TRBD1 agrees at 7 bases. Germline trimming cut 1 base from V and 6 bases from J; bases unmatched to any gene: 11. This CDR3 spans 16 amino acids. Germline CDR1 reads MGHRA; CDR2 reads YSYEKL.